The clone carrying this TCR beta chain was counted between two and nine times. Its antigen is not known. MiXCR, run by TCRdb on the 5' RACE reads, gives a single entry per CDR3 protein. The sample includes under 350,000 distinct CDR3 sequences, 7.5% to 9.5% seen only once; the top ten take about 7.1%. The sample comes from a study of identical twins. General observations from the study: In drawing conclusions, the study used cross-sectional statistical analysis and did not follow the same donors. Carriage of fewer insertions was seen in abundant cord blood beta clonotypes, whereas memory repertoires showed none. Less excess twin sharing appeared in beta out-of-frame sequences.

Germline trimming cut 0 bases from V and 4 bases from J; bases unmatched to any gene: 9. The CDR3 runs to 17 residues. Germline assignment: CDR1 LGHNA and CDR2 YSLEER. All donors were healthy, and all were Caucasian. These same records also appear under a second study, on yellow fever vaccine responses in identical twins.

This TCR was recovered from a woman aged 18-29 years in good health. The sequencing input was CD8+ T cells sorted from blood. The chain employs TRBV4-3 and TRBJ2-7; 10 bases are a match to TRBD2. The CDR3 DNA is TGCGCCAGCAGCCAAGATATTGCTAGCGGGAGTATTTACGAGCAGTACTTC. It specifies CASSQDIASGSIYEQYF.